What follows are 28 T cell receptor beta chains derived from one specimen sequenced in a study of T cell responses to AZD1222 COVID-19 vaccine. Data came from immunoSEQ multiplex PCR; TCRdb stores just in-frame clones and leaves some out. The sample carries more than 80,000 clones, roughly 91% recorded once. Here the sequenced sample was peripheral blood, taken 28 days after the second AZD1222 dose. Source of these receptors: an adult who received the AZD1222 COVID-19 vaccine.

The genes are TRBV5-1 and TRBJ1-6; tentative D call: TRBD1 (5 bases). Germline values: CDR1 SGHRS, CDR2 YFSETQ. V was pared by 3 bases and J by 11 bases, with 21 bases between. The CDR3 is 16 amino acids. The DNA of the CDR3 is TGCGCCAGCAGCTCGACAGTGGAGGGATCTGCCCCACCCCTCCACTTT. Its translation: CASSSTVEGSAPPLHF.

V is TRBV27 and J is TRBJ1-1; TRBD1 might be the D (5 bases). V dropped 0 bases and J dropped 1 base, with 6 bases sitting between them. The CDR3 loop spans 14 amino acids. Germline V gene data show CDR1 as MNHEY and CDR2 as SMNVEV (reference sequence). CDR3 nucleotide sequence: TGTGCCAGCAGTTTATCAGGGACGAACACTGAAGCTTTCTTT. It is translated as CASSLSGTNTEAFF.

This chain joins TRBV2 and TRBJ2-2, with D perhaps TRBD1 (6 bases). The germline CDR1 and CDR2 sequences are SNHLY and FYNNEI. The CDR3 loop spans 15 amino acids. V was shortened by 7 bases and J by 1 base, with 13 bases between the two germline ends. CDR3 DNA: TGTGCCAGCAAGACAGGCCGACTGAACACCGGGGAGCTGTTTTTT. Its protein is CASKTGRLNTGELFF.

The chain employs TRBV10-3 and TRBJ2-7; D not resolved. With 0 bases removed from V and 4 bases from J, the gap between germline ends came to 10 bases. This CDR3 has 14 residues. Germline CDR1 is ENHRY and CDR2 is SYGVKD. This CDR3 reads CAISESIGQYEQYF. The CDR3 coding sequence is TGTGCCATCAGTGAGTCGATTGGGCAGTACGAGCAGTACTTC.

This chain uses TRBV5-4 with TRBJ2-3; 13 bases fit TRBD2. Germline V lookup: CDR1 SGHNT, CDR2 YYREEE (reference sequence). Unmatched junction bases numbered 4, after V lost 4 bases and J lost 2 bases. The CDR3 runs to 16 residues. CDR3 in DNA: TGTGCCAGCAGCCCAGGGACTAGCGGGGACACAGATACGCAGTATTTT. It is translated as CASSPGTSGDTDTQYF. The full variable domain, rest sourced from reference TRBV5-4 and TRBJ2-3, is ETGVTQSPTHLIKTRGQQVTLRCSSQSGHNTVSWYQQALGQGPQFIFQYYREEENGRGNFPPRFSGLQFPNYSSELNVNALELDDSALYLCASSPGTSGDTDTQYFGPGTRLTVL.

The chain combines TRBV6-2 or TRBV6-3 with TRBJ1-1; no definite D call. Germline CDR1 is MNHEY and CDR2 is SVGEGT. V was clipped by 4 bases and J by 2 bases, with 14 bases between them. The CDR3 spans 15 residues. In DNA form, the CDR3 reads TGTGCCAGCAGTTCTACGATCCCTCGTAACACTGAAGCTTTCTTT. Translated: CASSSTIPRNTEAFF.

The J gene is TRBJ1-5, the V gene TRBV18, with D hard to call. CDR1 KGHSH and CDR2 LQKENI come from the germline V gene. Trimming cost V 3 bases and J 0 bases, with 9 bases left between them. This CDR3 is built from 15 residues. The CDR3 DNA is TGTGCCAGCTCACCCCAGACCGTTAGCAATCAGCCCCAGCATTTT. This translates into CASSPQTVSNQPQHF.

A single count supports this clone. V gene TRBV7-2 combines with J gene TRBJ1-5, with D unclear. V was clipped by 6 bases and J by 4 bases, with 13 bases between them. Germline V lookup: CDR1 SGHTA, CDR2 FQGNSA. This CDR3 contains 14 residues. CDR3 amino acids: CASSLKGFNQPQHF. The CDR3 DNA is TGTGCCAGCAGTCTAAAAGGATTTAATCAGCCCCAGCATTTT.

This clone was picked up one time. The chain recombines TRBV5-1 with TRBJ2-7; TRBD2 might be the D (6 bases). Germline V CDR1 and CDR2: SGHRS, YFSETQ. The CDR3 covers 14 residues. Trimming took 1 base from V and 5 from J, leaving 13 bases between them. The CDR3 DNA follows: TGCGCCAGCAGCTTGCGGGGCTCGGGAGACGAGCAGTACTTC. Its translation is CASSLRGSGDEQYF.

The V and J genes are TRBV5-1 and TRBJ1-6, with TRBD1 as a possible D gene (5 bases). This CDR3 is 17 amino acids long. Trimming shortened V by 4 bases and J by 2 bases, and 16 bases separated the two germline ends. The germline gives CDR1 SGHRS, CDR2 YFSETQ. This CDR3 reads CASSIRDPGTYNSPLHF. CDR3 DNA: TGCGCCAGCAGCATTCGGGACCCCGGGACCTATAATTCACCCCTCCACTTT.

The chain has TRBV30 and TRBJ2-4; D is possibly TRBD1 or TRBD2 (5 bases each). From germline, CDR1 is GTSNPN and CDR2 SVGIG (reference sequence). This CDR3 is 13 amino acids long. Trimming left V 2 bases short and J 7 bases short, with 12 bases between. The CDR3 sequence: CAWSSGTANIQYF. CDR3 bases: TGTGCCTGGAGTTCGGGGACCGCCAACATTCAGTACTTC. Full variable domain (missing parts from reference TRBV30 and TRBJ2-4): SQTIHQWPATLVQPVGSPLSLECTVEGTSNPNLYWYRQAAGRGLQLLFYSVGIGQISSEVPQNLSASRPQDRQFILSSKKLLLSDSGFYLCAWSSGTANIQYFGAGTRLSVL.

The genes are TRBV10-1 and TRBJ2-2; TRBD2 is a possible D gene (6 bases). The CDR3 extends over 13 amino acids. Per germline, CDR1 WNHNN and CDR2 SYGVQD (reference sequence). V shed 10 bases and J shed 1 base, with 10 bases lying between them. For the CDR3, the DNA is TGCGCCAACGCGGGGATGAACACCGGGGAGCTGTTTTTT. The encoded protein is CANAGMNTGELFF.

The CDR3 coding sequence is TGTGCCAGCACCCAAACGAGGGCTAGCGGGGGTAAGGGTGAGCAGTTCTTC. The encoded protein is CASTQTRASGGKGEQFF. The chain combines TRBV2 with TRBJ2-1; 10 nucleotides line up with TRBD2. After removal of 7 bases from V and 9 bases from J, the junction contained 18 bases not matched to a gene. Germline CDR1 and CDR2: SNHLY and FYNNEI. CDR3 length: 17 amino acids.

The chain carries TRBV5-6 and TRBJ2-7; D gene uncertain. Germline CDR1 is SGHDT and CDR2 is YYEEEE. The CDR3 totals 15 residues. V lost 4 bases to trimming and J lost 1 base, with 15 bases between them. The CDR3 spells CASSRVGQESYEQYF. The CDR3 bases are TGTGCCAGCAGCCGCGTCGGGCAGGAGTCCTACGAGCAGTACTTC.

The chain has TRBV7-9 and TRBJ2-7; D possibly uses TRBD1 or TRBD2 (5 bases each). The germline V and J ends were trimmed by 1 base and 2 bases, with 15 bases remaining between them. The CDR3 runs to 16 residues. Germline values: CDR1 SEHNR, CDR2 FQNEAQ (reference sequence). The CDR3 region has the DNA TGTGCCAGCAGCTTAGTGGCGGGCTCAGGGACCTACGAGCAGTACTTC. Its protein product is CASSLVAGSGTYEQYF.

This sequence joins TRBV9 and TRBJ1-1; D perhaps matches TRBD1 (6 bases). With 4 bases removed from V and 5 bases from J, the gap between germline ends came to 15 bases. Germline lookup yields CDR1 SGDLS and CDR2 YYNGEE. This CDR3 is 14 amino acids long. CDR3 sequence (DNA): TGTGCCAGCAGCCTTTTGGAGGGGGATACTGAAGCTTTCTTT. Protein product: CASSLLEGDTEAFF.

The genes are TRBV7-8 and TRBJ1-6, with unresolved D. The germline V and J ends were trimmed by 5 bases and 7 bases, with 6 bases remaining between them. This CDR3 has 12 residues. From germline, CDR1 is SGHVS and CDR2 FQNEAQ. CDR3 sequence: CASSQTNSPLHF. CDR3 in DNA: TGTGCCAGCAGCCAAACAAATTCACCCCTCCACTTT.

This chain connects TRBV10-2 to TRBJ2-1; D may be TRBD2 (5 bases). Trimming took 5 bases from V and 6 from J, leaving 11 bases between them. The CDR3 is made up of 13 amino acids. The germline gives CDR1 WSHSY, CDR2 SAAADI. The CDR3 DNA follows: TGCGCCAGCAGTAACGGGGTGCTCAATGAGCAGTTCTTC. Amino acid sequence: CASSNGVLNEQFF.

The V gene is TRBV7-2, the J gene TRBJ2-1; D tentatively reads TRBD1 or TRBD2 (5 bases each). The V gene's germline CDR1 is SGHTA and CDR2 FQGNSA. The V end lost 2 bases, the J end lost 3 bases, and 11 bases lay between the germline ends. The CDR3 is 15 residues long. DNA of the CDR3: TGTGCCAGCAGCTTAAGAGGGGTAAACTACAATGAGCAGTTCTTC. Translating it yields CASSLRGVNYNEQFF.

The genes are TRBV5-8 and TRBJ1-2; 9 bases line up with TRBD1. The CDR3 has 15 residues. V lost 4 bases to trimming and J lost 7 bases; unmatched junction nucleotides: 11. Looked up from germline, CDR1 is SGHTS and CDR2 is YDEGEE. CDR3 sequence (DNA): TGTGCCAGCAGCCACTTGTTGGGACAGGGCGGTGGCTACACCTTC. Translating gives CASSHLLGQGGGYTF.

The chain employs TRBV12-3 or TRBV12-4 and TRBJ2-1; 10 bases are shared with TRBD1. This CDR3 spans 13 amino acids. J gave up 12 bases and V 3 bases, and 5 bases lay outside the gene matches. The CDR3 sequence: CASSLTGGLGQFF. The CDR3 DNA is TGTGCCAGCAGTTTGACAGGGGGCCTGGGGCAGTTCTTC.

The genes are TRBV6-5 and TRBJ1-6; weak D call: TRBD1 (6 bases). V was clipped by 2 bases and J by 10 bases, with 15 bases between them. There are 15 residues in the CDR3. Germline V gene sequence: CDR1 MNHEY, CDR2 SVGAGI. Written as DNA, the CDR3 is TGTGCCAGCAGTTACGAGCGGACAGCGGAATCACCCCTCCACTTT. It codes for CASSYERTAESPLHF.

This chain joins TRBV18 and TRBJ2-3; TRBD2 matches at 14 bases. CDR3 length equals 18 residues. CDR1 and CDR2 (germline): KGHSH, LQKENI. The V gene end was trimmed by 6 bases and the J gene end by 3 bases; junction bases not matched to a gene: 11. CDR3 loop: CASSPLGLAGVSTDTQYF. CDR3 in DNA: TGTGCCAGCTCCCCGCTGGGACTAGCGGGGGTTTCGACAGATACGCAGTATTTT.

This sequence joins TRBV7-6 and TRBJ2-7; 9 nucleotides match TRBD1. CDR3 length: 14 residues. V dropped 5 bases and J dropped 5; count of bases not matched to a gene: 7. Germline V gene sequence: CDR1 SGHVS, CDR2 FNYEAQ. CDR3 DNA sequence: TGTGCCAGCAGCCCCGGGACAGGGCGCCACGAGCAGTACTTC. It specifies CASSPGTGRHEQYF.

The rearrangement links TRBV3-1 (or the pseudogene TRBV3-2) to TRBJ2-7; the D call may be TRBD1 or TRBD2 (5 bases each). Germline CDR1 reads LGHDT; CDR2 reads YNNKEL (reference sequence). Deletions cut 1 base from V and 5 bases from J, with 15 bases between. The CDR3 length is 15 residues. The CDR3, as DNA: TGTGCCAGCAGCCAAGTACGGGCAGGGAGCCACGAGCAGTACTTC. Its translation: CASSQVRAGSHEQYF.

This sequence joins TRBV19 and TRBJ1-5, with TRBD1 matching over 9 bases. Germline CDR1 reads LNHDA; CDR2 reads SQIVND (reference sequence). The V and J ends lost 7 bases and 6 bases, in that order; junction bases with no gene match: 7. CDR3 size: 14 residues. DNA for the CDR3: TGTGCCAGTACTCTTGGACAGGGGCGTCAGCCCCAGCATTTT. Translation gives CASTLGQGRQPQHF.

The V gene is TRBV2, the J gene TRBJ1-4; D is unclear. V lost 6 bases, J lost 0 bases, and 14 bases lay in between. Germline CDR1 and CDR2: SNHLY and FYNNEI. This CDR3 has 16 amino acids. The CDR3 coding sequence is TGTGCCAGCAGCGCTCTCTACAGAGCAACTAATGAAAAACTGTTTTTT. Protein: CASSALYRATNEKLFF.

The J gene is TRBJ2-1, the V gene TRBV9, with D maybe TRBD2 (5 bases). The CDR3 has 17 residues. The germline gives CDR1 SGDLS, CDR2 YYNGEE. V was trimmed by 0 bases and J by 0 bases, leaving 13 bases between them. The CDR3 nucleotides are TGTGCCAGCAGCGTAGGTGAGCGGACCAGCTCCTACAATGAGCAGTTCTTC. It is translated as CASSVGERTSSYNEQFF. The variable domain in full, with the rest retrieved from reference TRBV9 and TRBJ2-1, is DSGVTQTPKHLITATGQRVTLRCSPRSGDLSVYWYQQSLDQGLQFLIQYYNGEERAKGNILERFSAQQFPDLHSELNLSSLELGDSALYFCASSVGERTSSYNEQFFGPGTRLTVL.